The sequence of this T cell receptor (beta chain) was determined in a study of naive and memory T cell subsets. The CDR3 is 16 amino acids. The study's findings and limits: TCR transcript changes with activation or differentiation may affect this RNA method.

Turning to this clonotype: Its cognate antigen is unknown.

Amplification of ligated cDNA took four PCR rounds with SP2 and nested alpha and beta constant primers. For blood and skin samples, reverse transcription used TCR alpha and beta constant primers. Each CDR3 protein is one row after TCRdb ran MiXCR on the 5' RACE reads. The sample has tens of thousands of distinct CDR3 sequences, under 10% seen once. A UMI-containing oligonucleotide was joined by 3' ligation to the TCR cDNA template. Adult healthy volunteers gave 2.5 ml peripheral blood for whole-blood RNA. This sequence originates from a female donor in good health. J is TRBJ2-3 and V is TRBV3-2. TRBV3-2 is noted as a pseudogene. The DNA for the CDR3 is TGTGCCAGCAGCCATGCAAGTTGTAGGGTGCCAGATACGCAGTATTTT. Its translation is CASSHASCRVPDTQYF.